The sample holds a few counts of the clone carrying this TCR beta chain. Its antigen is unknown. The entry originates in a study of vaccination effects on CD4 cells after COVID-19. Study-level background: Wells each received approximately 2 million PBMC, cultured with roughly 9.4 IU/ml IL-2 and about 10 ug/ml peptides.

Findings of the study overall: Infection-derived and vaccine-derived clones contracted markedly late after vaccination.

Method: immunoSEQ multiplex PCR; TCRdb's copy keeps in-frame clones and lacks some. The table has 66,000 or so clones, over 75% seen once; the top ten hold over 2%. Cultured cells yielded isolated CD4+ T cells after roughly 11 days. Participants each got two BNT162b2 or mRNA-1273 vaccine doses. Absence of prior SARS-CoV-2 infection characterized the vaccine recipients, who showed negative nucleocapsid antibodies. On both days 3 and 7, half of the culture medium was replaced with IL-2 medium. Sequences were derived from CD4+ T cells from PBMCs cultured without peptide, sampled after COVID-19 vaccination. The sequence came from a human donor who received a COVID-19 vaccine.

CDR3 sequence (DNA): TGTGCCTGGGCGGCAGGGAGAAGTGAAAAACTGTTTTTT. Translated, it gives CAWAAGRSEKLFF. V is TRBV28 and J is TRBJ1-4, with D maybe TRBD1 (5 bases). V shed 11 bases and J shed 7 bases, with 17 bases lying between them. The V gene's germline CDR1 is MDHEN and CDR2 SYDVKM. The CDR3 totals 13 residues.